The rows below give T cell receptor beta chains drawn from one sample of a study of cytomegalovirus exposure and HLA in healthy donors. TCRdb keeps only in-frame clones here, not all; method: immunoSEQ multiplex PCR. The table includes 65,000 to 70,000 clones, roughly nine tenths detected once. The source material was PBMCs. These receptors all stem from a young man in good health and CMV-seronegative. CDR3s include the opening cysteine and the closing phenylalanine or tryptophan. The order of the fields is clone size, D gene, CDR3 length, J gene, V gene, CDR3 DNA, CDR3 protein. D genes are given only for firm matches. Not all rows give a size; the values are once, few, many and, for expanded clones, a class.

NA | NA | 16 | TRBJ1-3 | TRBV5-6 | TGTGCCAGCAGCTTGGCGGGACACAACTCTGGAAACACCATATATTTT | CASSLAGHNSGNTIYF
NA | NA | 17 | TRBJ2-1 | TRBV29-1 | TGCAGCGTTGAAGACCCGAGACAGCAAACCTCCTACAATGAGCAGTTCTTC | CSVEDPRQQTSYNEQFF
NA | TRBD2 | 17 | TRBJ2-3 | TRBV10-3 | TGTGCCATCAGTGAGTCTCAGGCTAGCGGGAGAGGGGATACGCAGTATTTT | CAISESQASGRGDTQYF
NA | NA | 16 | TRBJ2-1 | TRBV5-4 | TGTGCCAGCAGCTTGGCCGGGCAGGGAGGTATCAATGAGCAGTTCTTC | CASSLAGQGGINEQFF
NA | TRBD2 | 15 | TRBJ2-2 | TRBV11-1 | TGTGCCAGCAGCTGGACTAGCGGGAGAACCGGGGAGCTGTTTTTT | CASSWTSGRTGELFF
NA | NA | 16 | TRBJ1-5 | TRBV10-3 | TGTGCCATCAGTCCGAAGCAAGGGTTGGGACAACAGCCCCAGCATTTT | CAISPKQGLGQQPQHF
NA | NA | 14 | TRBJ2-3 | TRBV29-1 | TGCAGCGTTAGGACTACTACTAGCACAGATACGCAGTATTTT | CSVRTTTSTDTQYF
NA | TRBD1 | 15 | TRBJ1-5 | TRBV27 | TGTGCCAGCAGTAACAGGGGAAGTTGGGATCAGCCCCAGCATTTT | CASSNRGSWDQPQHF
NA | NA | 13 | TRBJ1-2 | TRBV4-3 | TGCGCCAGCAGCTCACAGGGTTTGAGAGGCTACACCTTC | CASSSQGLRGYTF
NA | NA | 13 | TRBJ2-2 | TRBV7-2 | TGTGCCAGCAGCTTAGTAGTTGCCGGGGAGCTGTTTTTT | CASSLVVAGELFF
once | NA | 14 | TRBJ2-1 | TRBV19 | TGTGCCAGTAGATCTCCTTATGGGGCAAATGAGCAGTTCTTC | CASRSPYGANEQFF
NA | NA | 15 | TRBJ1-2 | TRBV29-1 | TGCAGCGTTGTCCTAGGGGGTGGGACAAGCTATGGCTACACCTTC | CSVVLGGGTSYGYTF
NA | NA | 16 | TRBJ2-5 | TRBV28 | TGTGCCAGCAGTCCCCTGGAAGTAGCGGCCCAAGAGACCCAGTACTTC | CASSPLEVAAQETQYF
NA | NA | 14 | TRBJ1-1 | TRBV30 | TGTGCCGTTTGCACGGGACATTTGAACACTGAAGCTTTCTTT | CAVCTGHLNTEAFF
NA | NA | 17 | TRBJ2-3 | TRBV5-1 | TGCGCCAGCAGCTTGGCTCCGGCAGGAACGAGCACAGATACGCAGTATTTT | CASSLAPAGTSTDTQYF
NA | NA | 13 | TRBJ1-4 | TRBV29-1 | TGCAGCGTTGAAAAGGGGTTAAATGAAAAACTGTTTTTT | CSVEKGLNEKLFF
NA | TRBD2 | 15 | TRBJ2-1 | TRBV6-1 | TGTGCCAGCAGCCCTTTCGGCGGGAGTGCCAATGAGCAGTTCTTC | CASSPFGGSANEQFF
NA | TRBD1 | 16 | TRBJ2-7 | TRBV6-5 | TGTGCCAGCAGTTACAGTTCGGGCAGGGGGATCTACGAGCAGTACTTC | CASSYSSGRGIYEQYF
few | TRBD1 | 14 | TRBJ2-3 | TRBV27 | TGTGCCAGCAGCACAGGGGCCAGCACAGATACGCAGTATTTT | CASSTGASTDTQYF
NA | NA | 12 | TRBJ1-1 | TRBV30 | TGTGCCTGGAGTGTCCTGACCCACGGGGCTTTCTTT | CAWSVLTHGAFF
NA | NA | 15 | TRBJ2-1 | TRBV7-2 | TGTGCCTCAACAAGGGGGGTAGCGGGTTACAATGAGCAGTTCTTC | CASTRGVAGYNEQFF
NA | TRBD1 | 15 | TRBJ2-7 | TRBV19 | TGTGCCAGTAAATCCGGGACAGGGAGCTCCTACGAGCAGTACTTC | CASKSGTGSSYEQYF
NA | NA | 15 | TRBJ2-3 | TRBV13 | TGTGCCAGCAGCTTAGGGGGTCGGGGCACAGATACGCAGTATTTT | CASSLGGRGTDTQYF
NA | TRBD1 | 15 | TRBJ2-2 | TRBV2 | TGTGCCAGCAGCGTGGACAGGGCCGACACCGGGGAGCTGTTTTTT | CASSVDRADTGELFF
once | NA | 14 | TRBJ2-5 | TRBV27 | TGTGCCAGCAGTCCCAGGGGCGCGGGAGAGACCCAGTACTTC | CASSPRGAGETQYF
NA | TRBD2 | 15 | TRBJ2-7 | TRBV18 | TGTGCCAGCTCACAGACTAGCGGGAGGTCCGACGAGCAGTACTTC | CASSQTSGRSDEQYF
NA | TRBD1 | 16 | TRBJ1-4 | TRBV7-2 | TGTGCCAGCAGCTTAGGGGACAGGGGATCTAATGAAAAACTGTTTTTT | CASSLGDRGSNEKLFF
NA | TRBD1 | 13 | TRBJ2-3 | TRBV7-9 | TGTGCCAGCAGCTCGATACAGGGGATAGGGCAGTATTTT | CASSSIQGIGQYF
NA | TRBD1 | 13 | TRBJ2-7 | TRBV14 | TGTGCCAGCAGCAGGGACAGGGTAAGGGAGCAGTACTTC | CASSRDRVREQYF